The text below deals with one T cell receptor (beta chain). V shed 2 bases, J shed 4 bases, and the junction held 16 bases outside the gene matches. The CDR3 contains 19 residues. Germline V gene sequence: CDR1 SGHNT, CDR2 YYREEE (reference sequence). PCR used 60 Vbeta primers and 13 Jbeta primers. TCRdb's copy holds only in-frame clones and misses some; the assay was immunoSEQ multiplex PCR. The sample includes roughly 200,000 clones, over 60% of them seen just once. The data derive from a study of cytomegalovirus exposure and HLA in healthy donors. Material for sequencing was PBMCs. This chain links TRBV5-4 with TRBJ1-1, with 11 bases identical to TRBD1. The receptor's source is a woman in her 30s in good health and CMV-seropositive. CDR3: CASSLSGTGGLVLGTEAFF. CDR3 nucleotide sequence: TGTGCCAGCAGCTTATCCGGGACAGGGGGTCTCGTCCTGGGCACTGAAGCTTTCTTT.